These T cell receptor beta chains were read from a single sample in a study of CD8 T cells in ankylosing spondylitis. TCRdb re-called the 5' RACE reads through MiXCR, storing one row per CDR3 protein. This table holds some 800,000 distinct CDR3 sequences, around 11% found once. What was sequenced was blood, either unsorted or a sorted T cell fraction (not recorded which). The source is a male donor with ankylosing spondylitis. Each CDR3 is given with its conserved first and last residue. Fields, in order: J gene, D gene, V gene, clone size, CDR3 length, CDR3 DNA, CDR3 protein. The D gene is left open where the match is weak. Not every row has a clone size; where given, it reads once, few, many or a size class.

j_call: TRBJ2-1
d_call: .
v_call: TRBV11-2
clone_size: .
cdr3_length: 18
cdr3_nt: TGTGCCAGCAGCCCCCAAAAGCCTATTTACTCTTCCTACAATGAGCAGTTCTTC
cdr3_aa: CASSPQKPIYSSYNEQFF

j_call: TRBJ2-7
d_call: TRBD1
v_call: TRBV29-1
clone_size: many
cdr3_length: 13
cdr3_nt: TGCAGCGCAAGCCGGGACAGCCCCTACGAGCAGTACTTC
cdr3_aa: CSASRDSPYEQYF

j_call: TRBJ2-1
d_call: .
v_call: TRBV12-3/TRBV12-4
clone_size: .
cdr3_length: 14
cdr3_nt: TGTGCCAGCAGTTTAAGGGACCACCTCAATGAGCAGTTCTTC
cdr3_aa: CASSLRDHLNEQFF

j_call: TRBJ1-2
d_call: .
v_call: TRBV12-3/TRBV12-4
clone_size: .
cdr3_length: 12
cdr3_nt: TGTGCCAGCAGTTTACGGTACCATGGCTACACCTTC
cdr3_aa: CASSLRYHGYTF

j_call: TRBJ1-1
d_call: .
v_call: TRBV4-3
clone_size: few
cdr3_length: 13
cdr3_nt: TGCGCCAGCAGCCGGCGGGGTAGCACTGAAGCTTTCTTT
cdr3_aa: CASSRRGSTEAFF

j_call: TRBJ2-7
d_call: .
v_call: TRBV20-1
clone_size: many
cdr3_length: 12
cdr3_nt: TGCAGTGCGAGTGACGCCACCTACGAGCAGTACTTC
cdr3_aa: CSASDATYEQYF

j_call: TRBJ2-5
d_call: TRBD2
v_call: TRBV7-7
clone_size: few
cdr3_length: 20
cdr3_nt: TGTGCTAGCAGCCGTGTCCCCAGGGGCGGGGGGGCGTACAACGAAGAGACCCAGTACTTC
cdr3_aa: CASSRVPRGGGAYNEETQYF

j_call: TRBJ1-1
d_call: .
v_call: TRBV29-1
clone_size: many
cdr3_length: 14
cdr3_nt: TGCAGCGTCGGCAGCCTTACAACAAACACTGAAGCTTTCTTT
cdr3_aa: CSVGSLTTNTEAFF

j_call: TRBJ2-1
d_call: TRBD2
v_call: TRBV24-1
clone_size: .
cdr3_length: 16
cdr3_nt: TGTGCCACCAGTGACGCTAGCGGGAGTAAGTACAATGAGCAGTTCTTC
cdr3_aa: CATSDASGSKYNEQFF

j_call: TRBJ2-2
d_call: .
v_call: TRBV7-2
clone_size: .
cdr3_length: 15
cdr3_nt: TGTGCCAGCAGCTCCCCCTCCTCGGGTACCGGGGAGCTGTTTTTT
cdr3_aa: CASSSPSSGTGELFF

j_call: TRBJ2-3
d_call: .
v_call: TRBV20-1
clone_size: .
cdr3_length: 12
cdr3_nt: TGCAGTGCTTCCACTGCCGCAGATACGCAGTATTTT
cdr3_aa: CSASTAADTQYF

j_call: TRBJ1-6
d_call: .
v_call: TRBV9
clone_size: few
cdr3_length: 15
cdr3_nt: TGTGCCAGCAGCCGGGGACACCCGGGAAATTCACCCCTCCACTTT
cdr3_aa: CASSRGHPGNSPLHF

j_call: TRBJ2-3
d_call: TRBD2
v_call: TRBV7-3
clone_size: few
cdr3_length: 16
cdr3_nt: TGTGCCAGCAGCTTATTGCCCGGGACTAGCGGGGGGAAGCAGTATTTT
cdr3_aa: CASSLLPGTSGGKQYF

j_call: TRBJ1-2
d_call: .
v_call: TRBV5-1
clone_size: few
cdr3_length: 13
cdr3_nt: TGCGCCAGCAGCTTTGAAGGAGGTGTGGGCTACACCTTC
cdr3_aa: CASSFEGGVGYTF

j_call: TRBJ1-5
d_call: TRBD1
v_call: TRBV20-1
clone_size: few
cdr3_length: 15
cdr3_nt: TGCAGTGCTAGAGAGGGGACAGTAGAGGAACAGCCCCAGCATTTT
cdr3_aa: CSAREGTVEEQPQHF

j_call: TRBJ2-3
d_call: TRBD1
v_call: TRBV7-2
clone_size: few
cdr3_length: 14
cdr3_nt: TGTGCCAGCCGTCGGGGGACAGGGTCAGATACGCAGTATTTT
cdr3_aa: CASRRGTGSDTQYF

j_call: TRBJ2-5
d_call: .
v_call: TRBV5-1
clone_size: .
cdr3_length: 14
cdr3_nt: TGCGCCAGCAGCGTGCATCGAGGGGAAGAGACCCAGTACTTC
cdr3_aa: CASSVHRGEETQYF

j_call: TRBJ1-2
d_call: .
v_call: TRBV10-3
clone_size: few
cdr3_length: 13
cdr3_nt: TGTGCCATCAAGGAGGTACTGGACTATGGCTACACCTTC
cdr3_aa: CAIKEVLDYGYTF

j_call: TRBJ2-1
d_call: .
v_call: TRBV20-1
clone_size: many
cdr3_length: 13
cdr3_nt: TGCAGTGCTAGAGATGTCCTACACAATGAGCAGTTCTTC
cdr3_aa: CSARDVLHNEQFF

j_call: TRBJ2-7
d_call: .
v_call: TRBV20-1
clone_size: few
cdr3_length: 12
cdr3_nt: TGCAGTGCCATAGACAGCTCCTACGAGCAGTACTTC
cdr3_aa: CSAIDSSYEQYF

j_call: TRBJ2-3
d_call: .
v_call: TRBV7-2
clone_size: few
cdr3_length: 13
cdr3_nt: TGTGCCAGCAGCCGTATGAAGAGGGATACGCAGTATTTT
cdr3_aa: CASSRMKRDTQYF

j_call: TRBJ1-1
d_call: .
v_call: TRBV20-1
clone_size: few
cdr3_length: 15
cdr3_nt: TGCAGTGCTAGAGTCCCGGGCGTTAGGAACACTGAAGCTTTCTTT
cdr3_aa: CSARVPGVRNTEAFF

j_call: TRBJ2-1
d_call: TRBD2
v_call: TRBV20-1
clone_size: many
cdr3_length: 17
cdr3_nt: TGCAGTGCTAGAGATAGACTAGCGGGGTCTCTCTACAATGAGCAGTTCTTC
cdr3_aa: CSARDRLAGSLYNEQFF

j_call: TRBJ1-5
d_call: .
v_call: TRBV28
clone_size: few
cdr3_length: 12
cdr3_nt: TGTGCCAGCAGTAACAGGGTTCAGCCCCAGCATTTT
cdr3_aa: CASSNRVQPQHF

j_call: TRBJ1-1
d_call: .
v_call: TRBV4-3
clone_size: many
cdr3_length: 14
cdr3_nt: TGCGCCAGCAGCCAAGCGACAGGTAACACTGAAGCTTTCTTT
cdr3_aa: CASSQATGNTEAFF

j_call: TRBJ1-5
d_call: .
v_call: TRBV5-6
clone_size: few
cdr3_length: 16
cdr3_nt: TGTGCCAGCAGCGGGACGACAGCGGGCGGCAATCAGCCCCAGCATTTT
cdr3_aa: CASSGTTAGGNQPQHF

j_call: TRBJ2-7
d_call: .
v_call: TRBV19
clone_size: .
cdr3_length: 13
cdr3_nt: TGTGCCAGTAGTGACCGGGGTACCTACGAGCAGTACTTC
cdr3_aa: CASSDRGTYEQYF

j_call: TRBJ1-6
d_call: .
v_call: TRBV13
clone_size: .
cdr3_length: 12
cdr3_nt: TGTGCCAGCAGCCCCGGACACCATCCCCTCCACTTT
cdr3_aa: CASSPGHHPLHF

j_call: TRBJ2-7
d_call: TRBD2
v_call: TRBV10-3
clone_size: .
cdr3_length: 15
cdr3_nt: TGTGCCATCAGTGAGTCACAGCGGGGTCCGCGGGAGCAGTACTTC
cdr3_aa: CAISESQRGPREQYF

j_call: TRBJ1-6
d_call: .
v_call: TRBV27
clone_size: .
cdr3_length: 17
cdr3_nt: TGTGCCAGCAGTTTGGGCCGATTTAGCTCCTATAATTCACCCCTCCACTTT
cdr3_aa: CASSLGRFSSYNSPLHF

j_call: TRBJ2-5
d_call: .
v_call: TRBV7-7
clone_size: .
cdr3_length: 15
cdr3_nt: TGTGCTAGCAGCCCCCGCCCAGGCAACCAAGAGACCCAGTACTTC
cdr3_aa: CASSPRPGNQETQYF

j_call: TRBJ1-2
d_call: TRBD1
v_call: TRBV18
clone_size: few
cdr3_length: 15
cdr3_nt: TGTGCCAGCTCGCTCACCGGGACAGGGGTGGATGGCTACACCTTC
cdr3_aa: CASSLTGTGVDGYTF

j_call: TRBJ2-5
d_call: .
v_call: TRBV5-1
clone_size: .
cdr3_length: 15
cdr3_nt: TGCGCCAGCTGCTCCAGTCACCCGGGAGAGGAGACCCAGTACTTC
cdr3_aa: CASCSSHPGEETQYF

j_call: TRBJ1-2
d_call: .
v_call: TRBV20-1
clone_size: .
cdr3_length: 12
cdr3_nt: TGCAGTGCTAGAGATCGATTGTATGGCTACACCTTC
cdr3_aa: CSARDRLYGYTF

j_call: TRBJ2-3
d_call: .
v_call: TRBV6-2/TRBV6-3
clone_size: many
cdr3_length: 14
cdr3_nt: TGTGCCAGCAGTTGGAGGACGAACACAGATACGCAGTATTTT
cdr3_aa: CASSWRTNTDTQYF

j_call: TRBJ2-1
d_call: .
v_call: TRBV12-3/TRBV12-4
clone_size: .
cdr3_length: 13
cdr3_nt: TGTGCCAGCAGTTCAGGGGCCCCCAATGAGCAGTTCTTC
cdr3_aa: CASSSGAPNEQFF

j_call: TRBJ2-4
d_call: .
v_call: TRBV28
clone_size: many
cdr3_length: 14
cdr3_nt: TGTGCCAGCAGTTCCGACGGGACCAACAACATTCAGTACTTC
cdr3_aa: CASSSDGTNNIQYF

j_call: TRBJ1-2
d_call: .
v_call: TRBV20-1
clone_size: few
cdr3_length: 12
cdr3_nt: TGCAGTGCTAGAGTACACGGCTATGGCTACACCTTC
cdr3_aa: CSARVHGYGYTF

j_call: TRBJ1-1
d_call: .
v_call: TRBV29-1
clone_size: many
cdr3_length: 13
cdr3_nt: TGCAGCGGAAACAGGGACATGAACACTGAAGCTTTCTTT
cdr3_aa: CSGNRDMNTEAFF

j_call: TRBJ2-3
d_call: TRBD1
v_call: TRBV5-1
clone_size: .
cdr3_length: 16
cdr3_nt: TGCGCCAGCAGCTCAGGGACAGCCTCTAGCACAGATACGCAGTATTTT
cdr3_aa: CASSSGTASSTDTQYF

j_call: TRBJ2-1
d_call: .
v_call: TRBV6-1
clone_size: .
cdr3_length: 15
cdr3_nt: TGTGCCAGCAGTCCGCCAGGGGAGTGGGCCGTCAGGCAGTTCTTC
cdr3_aa: CASSPPGEWAVRQFF

j_call: TRBJ2-3
d_call: TRBD2
v_call: TRBV4-3
clone_size: few
cdr3_length: 19
cdr3_nt: TGCGCCAGCAGCCCACTCCCGGGACTAGCGGGGGAGCCCACAGATACGCAGTATTTT
cdr3_aa: CASSPLPGLAGEPTDTQYF

j_call: TRBJ2-7
d_call: .
v_call: TRBV15
clone_size: few
cdr3_length: 13
cdr3_nt: TGTGCCACCAGCAGAGGGTTCAGGTACGAGCAGTACTTC
cdr3_aa: CATSRGFRYEQYF

j_call: TRBJ1-2
d_call: .
v_call: TRBV18
clone_size: .
cdr3_length: 15
cdr3_nt: TGTGCCAGCTCACCAGGTCTCGGCGGGTCCGCTGGGAACACCTTC
cdr3_aa: CASSPGLGGSAGNTF

j_call: TRBJ2-1
d_call: .
v_call: TRBV9
clone_size: few
cdr3_length: 15
cdr3_nt: TGTGCCAGCAGCACCCCGACAGGTGCCTACAATGAGCAGTTCTTC
cdr3_aa: CASSTPTGAYNEQFF

j_call: TRBJ2-1
d_call: TRBD2
v_call: TRBV5-1
clone_size: .
cdr3_length: 16
cdr3_nt: TGCGCCAGCAGCCGGCAACTAGCGGGAGGGCCCAATGAGCAGTTCTTC
cdr3_aa: CASSRQLAGGPNEQFF

j_call: TRBJ2-5
d_call: TRBD2
v_call: TRBV5-6
clone_size: many
cdr3_length: 17
cdr3_nt: TGTGCCAGCAGCTTTATGGCTAGCGGGGCGTACCAAGAGACCCAGTACTTC
cdr3_aa: CASSFMASGAYQETQYF

j_call: TRBJ2-1
d_call: .
v_call: TRBV20-1
clone_size: .
cdr3_length: 12
cdr3_nt: TGCAGTGCTAGGTTACACGGGGATGAGCAGTTCTTC
cdr3_aa: CSARLHGDEQFF

j_call: TRBJ2-4
d_call: .
v_call: TRBV5-1
clone_size: .
cdr3_length: 12
cdr3_nt: TGCGCCAGCAGCTTACAGGGCAACATTCAGTACTTC
cdr3_aa: CASSLQGNIQYF

j_call: TRBJ2-1
d_call: TRBD2
v_call: TRBV20-1
clone_size: many
cdr3_length: 13
cdr3_nt: TGCAGTGCTAGTACTAGCGGGTACAATGAGCAGTTCTTC
cdr3_aa: CSASTSGYNEQFF

j_call: TRBJ2-3
d_call: .
v_call: TRBV4-3
clone_size: .
cdr3_length: 15
cdr3_nt: TGCGCCAGCAGCCAAGTTCTTCCACCCACAGATACGCAGTATTTT
cdr3_aa: CASSQVLPPTDTQYF

j_call: TRBJ2-5
d_call: .
v_call: TRBV11-2
clone_size: .
cdr3_length: 12
cdr3_nt: TGTGCCAGCAGCGCCTATAGGGAGACCCAGTACTTC
cdr3_aa: CASSAYRETQYF